This TCR beta chain was captured in a study of technical replicates of blood from several donors. The method was immunoSEQ multiplex PCR; TCRdb's version includes in-frame clones alone and lacks a portion of them. This table has about 70,000 clones, 91% appearing once. The sequenced material came from PBMCs. This clonotype was obtained from a human donor in good health. Some clones in this sample may be carry-over from other donors' samples.

CDR3 sequence: CASSRQGPSYEQYF. The CDR3 DNA sequence: TGTGCCAGCAGCAGACAGGGGCCATCCTACGAGCAGTACTTC. The rearrangement uses TRBV6-6 and TRBJ2-7; TRBD1 agrees at 8 bases. The V segment lost 6 bases and the J segment 1 base; nucleotides outside the gene matches: 5. The CDR3 consists of 14 residues. Germline assignment: CDR1 MNHNY and CDR2 SVGAGI (reference sequence).